This is a list of T cell receptor beta chains from one sample in a study of blood T cells in healthy people across ages. TCRdb passed the 5' RACE reads through MiXCR, listing each CDR3 protein once. This table holds more than 800,000 distinct CDR3 sequences, 29% found once. The sample consisted of blood. These receptor sequences come from an elderly woman in good health. The CDR3 runs from the conserved cysteine through the conserved F or W. The order of the fields is clone size, V gene, CDR3 protein. Size values are once, few and many counts, or a class for expanded clones, and some rows have none.

>few|TRBV4-1
CASSQGPEWGKVYTGELFF
>many|TRBV20-1
CSARDSLAGGFGPWTQYF
>many|TRBV27
CASRHLTGSGETQYF
>many|TRBV28
CASSLPGIGAYNEQFF
>-|TRBV7-8
CATSLPRRFNTEAFF
>-|TRBV7-2
CASNLALAGSSYNEQFF
>many|TRBV11-2
CASRQTGTFSDTQYF
>many|TRBV20-1
CSARETGTGDNEQFF
>-|TRBV12-3/TRBV12-4
CASRLGAGADTQYF
>many|TRBV9
CASSGGLAGVHEQFF
>-|TRBV2
CASRRTDLNTEAFF
>-|TRBV9
CASNVAGRENQPQHF
>-|TRBV27
CASSSIRLAGGAGIQYF
>few|TRBV6-1
CASSPSGTGYSNQPQHF
>-|TRBV3-1
CASSPRGQGGQETQYF
>-|TRBV12-3/TRBV12-4
CASSLQTSGRTDTQYF
>many|TRBV20-1
CSVSGRSQAKNIQYF
>few|TRBV4-3
CASSQDRGTGNSPLHF
>-|TRBV7-2
CASSSSGGTGGNSPLHF
>-|TRBV6-2/TRBV6-3
CASEVTGTAALEQYF
>many|TRBV11-3
CASRLGFDRGRTDTQYF
>once|TRBV20-1
CSASSGGGKNEQYF
>many|TRBV7-9
CASSLEGSGLGHEQYF
>many|TRBV6-1
CASIDRNTDTQYF
>many|TRBV20-1
CSARVRDIYGYTF
>few|TRBV30
CAWSGVGYQETQYF
>-|TRBV15
CATSRDRGRYGYTF
>many|TRBV7-9
CASSYDRSRSYEQYF